This TCR beta chain originates from a study of cytomegalovirus exposure and HLA in healthy donors. The assay was immunoSEQ multiplex PCR, and TCRdb's table has in-frame clones only and misses some. Of under 130,000 clones in the sample, approximately 90% are singletons; the top ten hold 4%. Findings of the study overall: TCR beta chains numbering approximately 150 were designated cytomegalovirus-associated. Subsequent analysis revealed that first-cohort TCR clusters tended to co-occur in the 130 or so validation repertoires.

In regard to this clone: Its antigen is not identified.

The CDR3 runs to 13 residues. Trimming removed 4 bases from V and 0 bases from J, with 7 bases in between. The germline CDR1 and CDR2 sequences are SGHRS and YFSETQ. This sequence joins TRBV5-1 and TRBJ1-1; unclear D gene. The TCR was taken from a woman between 18 and 30 years old in good health and CMV-seropositive. The sequencing input was PBMCs. CDR3 DNA: TGCGCCAGCAGCCTTACAATGAACACTGAAGCTTTCTTT. Amino acids: CASSLTMNTEAFF.